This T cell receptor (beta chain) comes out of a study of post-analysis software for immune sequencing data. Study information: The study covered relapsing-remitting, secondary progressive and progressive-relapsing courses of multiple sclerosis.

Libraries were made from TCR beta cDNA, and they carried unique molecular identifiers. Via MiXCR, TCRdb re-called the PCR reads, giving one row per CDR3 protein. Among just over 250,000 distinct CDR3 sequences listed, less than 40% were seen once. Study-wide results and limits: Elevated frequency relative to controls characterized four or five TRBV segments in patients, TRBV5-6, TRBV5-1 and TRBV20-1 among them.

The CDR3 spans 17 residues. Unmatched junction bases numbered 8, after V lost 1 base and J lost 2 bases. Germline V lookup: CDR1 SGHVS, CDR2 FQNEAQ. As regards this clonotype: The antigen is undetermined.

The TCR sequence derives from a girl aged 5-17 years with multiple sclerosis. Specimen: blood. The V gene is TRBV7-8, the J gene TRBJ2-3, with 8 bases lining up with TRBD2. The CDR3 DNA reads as TGTGCCAGCAGCTTAGACCCCGGCGGGGGGCCCACAGATACGCAGTATTTT. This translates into CASSLDPGGGPTDTQYF.